The 28 T cell receptor beta chains listed next were all sequenced from one sample in a study of Graves' ophthalmopathy and Graves' hyperthyroidism. RNA transcripts served as template for amplifying TCR beta CDR3 sequences. Investigators did first-round RT-PCR with HTBI primers, then second-round multiplex PCR. MiXCR, run by TCRdb on the multiplex PCR reads, gives a single entry per CDR3 protein. This table has 45,000 to 60,000 distinct CDR3 sequences, approximately 50% appearing once. Sequenced input: peripheral blood. The receptors stem from an adult woman with Graves' ophthalmopathy.

CDR3 DNA: TGCAGCGTTGTTTTAGGGGCAGAGACCCAGTACTTC. Its translation is CSVVLGAETQYF. The genes are TRBV29-1 and TRBJ2-5, with D tentatively TRBD1 (5 bases). V was shortened by 4 bases and J by 4 bases, with 10 bases between the two germline ends. Germline V gene sequence: CDR1 SQVTM, CDR2 ANQGSEA. The CDR3 consists of 12 residues.

The rearrangement links TRBV18 to TRBJ2-1; TRBD2 aligns across 8 bases. Germline CDR1 and CDR2: KGHSH and LQKENI. The CDR3 has 17 amino acids. The junction had 10 bases not matched to a gene; V was cut back by 6 bases and J by 0 bases. In nucleotides, the CDR3 is TGTGCCAGCTCTCGGACTAGCAATAGGGGCTCCTACAATGAGCAGTTCTTC. The encoded protein is CASSRTSNRGSYNEQFF.

This clonotype was recorded many times. DNA of the CDR3: TGCAGTGCTAGAGTGGGAGGGACAGCTAATTCACCCCTCCACTTT. It encodes CSARVGGTANSPLHF. The chain employs TRBV20-1 and TRBJ1-6, with TRBD1 identical over 7 bases. The V and J ends lost 1 base and 6 bases, in that order; junction bases with no gene match: 6. Germline V gene lookup returns CDR1 DFQATT and CDR2 SNEGSKA (reference sequence). The CDR3 is 15 amino acids.

The chain couples TRBV4-3 to TRBJ2-7; 8 bases are a match to TRBD1. V was clipped by 4 bases and J by 2 bases; unmatched bases: 7. Germline V gene data show CDR1 as LGHNA and CDR2 as YSLEER. The CDR3 is 15 residues long. The chain's CDR3 is CASSLGTGGPYEQYF. Written as DNA, the CDR3 is TGCGCCAGCAGCCTAGGAACAGGGGGTCCCTACGAGCAGTACTTC.

The CDR3 region is CASSPDSSSYNETQYF. The CDR3 DNA reads as TGTGCCAGCAGCCCGGACTCGAGCTCCTACAATGAGACCCAGTACTTC. This chain links TRBV7-2 with TRBJ2-5; D is possibly TRBD2 (5 bases). Germline CDR1 reads SGHTA; CDR2 reads FQGNSA. Trimming removed 5 bases from V and 5 bases from J, with 21 bases in between. This CDR3 is 16 amino acids long.

The chain links TRBV20-1 to TRBJ2-7; 7 positions agree with TRBD2. The CDR3 totals 13 residues. Germline lookup yields CDR1 DFQATT and CDR2 SNEGSKA (reference sequence). Trimming took 8 bases from V and 5 from J; bases not matched to a gene: 12. For the CDR3, the DNA is TGCAGTCCGGTCGAGCGGGACGGCCACGAGCAGTACTTC. The encoded protein is CSPVERDGHEQYF.

The chain recombines TRBV20-1 with TRBJ2-5; possible D gene TRBD1, 5 bases. Trimming removed 5 bases at V and 0 bases at J, with 16 bases between. CDR3 length: 15 residues. From germline, CDR1 is DFQATT and CDR2 SNEGSKA (reference sequence). The CDR3 loop is CSAVKGVEYQETQYF. DNA for the CDR3: TGCAGTGCTGTAAAAGGGGTCGAGTACCAAGAGACCCAGTACTTC.

The chain couples TRBV9 to TRBJ2-1; a possible D gene is TRBD1 (6 bases). The CDR3 extends over 15 amino acids. Germline CDR1 and CDR2: SGDLS and YYNGEE. Trimming pared 0 bases from V and 8 bases from J, leaving 15 bases between. CDR3 sequence (DNA): TGTGCCAGCAGCGTAGTAGGCACAGGGCGGGATGAGCAGTTCTTC. Translating it yields CASSVVGTGRDEQFF.

The CDR3 bases are TGCGCCAGCAGCCAAGGAATCGGGAGGGCCGGGGAGCTGTTTTTT. Its protein product is CASSQGIGRAGELFF. The chain is built from TRBV4-1 and TRBJ2-2; 8 bases fit TRBD2. The CDR3 consists of 15 residues. The germline V gene has CDR1 MGHRA and CDR2 YSYEKL. Trimming cost V 1 base and J 6 bases; bases outside gene matches: 4.

This clonotype was found many times. A read error is possible here, since a much larger clone lies one base away. The V call is TRBV7-9, the J call TRBJ2-1, with 8 bases identical to TRBD2. This CDR3 has 19 amino acids. Germline V CDR1 and CDR2: SEHNR, FQNEAQ (reference sequence). The CDR3 protein is CASSLGTLGGIAGTDEQSF. CDR3 bases: TGTGCCAGCAGCTTAGGAACGCTGGGTGGAATAGCGGGAACAGATGAGCAGTCCTTC.

The chain recombines TRBV20-1 with TRBJ2-1; TRBD2 matches at 13 bases. Trimming cost V 6 bases and J 0 bases; bases outside gene matches: 2. Germline loops: CDR1 DFQATT, CDR2 SNEGSKA (reference sequence). This CDR3 is built from 15 residues. CDR3 residues: CSAGTSGISYNEQFF. The DNA of the CDR3 is TGCAGTGCCGGGACTAGCGGGATCTCCTACAATGAGCAGTTCTTC.

The chain recombines TRBV7-9 with TRBJ1-6; D remains unclear. Germline-derived CDR1 and CDR2 are SEHNR and FQNEAQ (reference sequence). CDR3 length: 15 residues. Trimming pared 5 bases from V and 8 bases from J, leaving 16 bases between. This chain's CDR3 is CASSPDLFQDSPLHF. DNA of the CDR3: TGTGCCAGCAGCCCTGATTTGTTCCAGGATTCACCCCTCCACTTT.

Many counts were recorded for this clonotype. The rearrangement links TRBV30 to TRBJ2-6; TRBD2 matches at 8 bases. Germline CDR1 and CDR2: GTSNPN and SVGIG (reference sequence). Trimming cost V 3 bases and J 2 bases; bases outside gene matches: 6. The CDR3 contains 16 residues. CDR3 residues: CAWSQRESAGANVLTF. The CDR3 coding sequence is TGTGCCTGGAGCCAGCGGGAGAGTGCTGGGGCCAACGTCCTGACTTTC.

The rearrangement joins TRBV15 to TRBJ2-3; 16 bases are shared with TRBD2. Germline values: CDR1 LNHNV, CDR2 YYDKDF (reference sequence). The CDR3 sequence is 18 residues long. Germline trimming cut 1 base from V and 4 bases from J; bases unmatched to any gene: 5. The DNA for the CDR3 is TGTGCCACCAGCAGAGCTCTTGGGACTAGCGGGAGGGCAGATACGCAGTATTTT. Translated, it gives CATSRALGTSGRADTQYF.

This clonotype was recorded many times. The chain joins TRBV6-2 or TRBV6-3 to TRBJ2-1; TRBD1 is a possible D gene (5 bases). This CDR3 is 12 amino acids long. V lost 6 bases, J lost 7 bases, and 10 bases lay in between. Germline CDR1 and CDR2: MNHEY and SVGEGT. CDR3 loop: CASRPPGNEQFF. The CDR3 coding sequence is TGTGCCAGCAGGCCCCCAGGGAATGAGCAGTTCTTC.

Of note for this clonotype: Being one base from a much bigger clone, this may be a read error. The CDR3 DNA reads as TGTGCCAGCAGCCAAGGGGTGATCCAGGGGAACACCATATATTTT. It translates to CASSQGVIQGNTIYF. The chain uses TRBV7-4 and TRBJ1-3; D might be TRBD1 (6 bases). V gave up 5 bases and J gave up 7 bases, with 18 bases separating them. Germline values: CDR1 SGHVT, CDR2 SQSDAQ. This CDR3 is built from 15 residues.

The chain combines TRBV12-3 or TRBV12-4 with TRBJ2-1; a weak D match, TRBD1 (6 bases). The CDR3 totals 13 residues. V was shortened by 5 bases and J by 9 bases, with 14 bases between the two germline ends. The CDR3 coding sequence is TGTGCCAGCAGTGACACAGGGAGAGCTGAGCAGTTCTTC. Protein product: CASSDTGRAEQFF.

This rearrangement joins TRBV5-1 to TRBJ2-2, with 11 bases fitting TRBD1. The germline V gene encodes CDR1 SGHRS and CDR2 YFSETQ. The CDR3 totals 17 residues. V lost 4 bases to trimming and J lost 6 bases; unmatched junction nucleotides: 11. CDR3 sequence (DNA): TGCGCCAGCAGCCAAGTGGGCTGGACAGGGGGCCCCGGGGAGCTGTTTTTT. Protein product: CASSQVGWTGGPGELFF.

This clonotype occurred many times. This chain links TRBV28 with TRBJ2-1, with 9 nucleotides matching TRBD2. Looked up from germline, CDR1 is MDHEN and CDR2 is SYDVKM. The V gene end was trimmed by 3 bases and the J gene end by 8 bases; junction bases not matched to a gene: 11. The CDR3 loop spans 16 amino acids. The DNA of the CDR3 is TGTGCCAGCAGTTTGGGATGGCTAGCGGGATCAGATGAGCAGTTCTTC. This gives the protein CASSLGWLAGSDEQFF.

This clonotype has at least ten counts. The genes are TRBV19 and TRBJ2-5, with TRBD2 matching 10 bases. The CDR3 contains 18 residues. V shed 1 base and J 5 bases; nucleotides not matched to a gene: 13. Germline V gives CDR1 LNHDA, CDR2 SQIVND (reference sequence). The CDR3 protein is CASSIALAGAFLSETQYF. CDR3 DNA sequence: TGTGCCAGTAGTATAGCCCTAGCGGGAGCCTTCCTGTCGGAGACCCAGTACTTC.

For this clonotype: This could be a read error, since a much larger clone is one nucleotide away. This chain joins TRBV6-2 or TRBV6-3 and TRBJ1-1; no definite D call. The CDR3 spans 13 residues. V was shortened by 8 bases and J by 0 bases, with 10 bases between the two germline ends. Germline V gives CDR1 MNHEY, CDR2 SVGEGT. In DNA, the CDR3 is TGTGCCAGCTCGGATTTGGTGAACACTGAAGCTTTCTTT. Its translation is CASSDLVNTEAFF.

The genes are TRBV7-2 and TRBJ2-6, with TRBD2 matching over 11 bases. The CDR3 covers 13 residues. Unmatched junction bases numbered 7, after V lost 6 bases and J lost 15 bases. Germline values: CDR1 SGHTA, CDR2 FQGNSA. CDR3 residues: CASRRAGTSGLTF. In nucleotides, the CDR3 is TGTGCCAGCAGACGAGCGGGGACTAGCGGCCTGACTTTC.

V is TRBV29-1 and J is TRBJ1-1; TRBD1 matches 9 bases. This CDR3 has 13 amino acids. The ends lost 8 bases at V and 4 bases at J; junction bases unmatched: 8. CDR1 and CDR2 (germline): SQVTM, ANQGSEA. The CDR3 nucleotides are TGCAGCATTAACAGGGGGCAGGGCACTGAAGCTTTCTTT. This translates into CSINRGQGTEAFF. Full variable domain (missing parts from reference TRBV29-1 and TRBJ1-1): SAVISQKPSRDICQRGTSLTIQCQVDSQVTMMFWYRQQPGQSLTLIATANQGSEATYESGFVIDKFPISRPNLTFSTLTVSNMSPEDSSIYLCSINRGQGTEAFFGQGTRLTVV.

CDR3 DNA sequence: TGTGCCTGGAGTCCCTCGGGACTAGCGTATGAGCAGTTCTTC. The encoded protein is CAWSPSGLAYEQFF. The rearrangement uses TRBV30 and TRBJ2-1, with 10 bases that match TRBD2. The germline CDR1 and CDR2 sequences are GTSNPN and SVGIG (reference sequence). CDR3 length equals 14 residues. Trimming took 2 bases from V and 8 from J; bases not matched to a gene: 6.

CDR3 in amino acids: CASSYRAGTRSYF. Written as DNA, the CDR3 is TGTGCCAGCAGTTATAGGGCAGGAACTCGCAGTTACTTC. The J gene is TRBJ2-7, the V gene TRBV6-2 or TRBV6-3; unclear D gene. CDR1 and CDR2 (germline): MNHEY, SVGEGT. CDR3 size: 13 residues. Trimming took 3 bases from V and 13 from J, leaving 19 bases between them.

This clonotype was seen at least ten times. This rearrangement joins TRBV4-2 to TRBJ2-3; D possibly matches TRBD1 or TRBD2 (5 bases each). The CDR3 covers 15 residues. Per the germline V gene, CDR1 is LGHNA and CDR2 is YNFKEQ. V lost 1 base to trimming and J lost 2 bases, with 10 bases between them. The CDR3 DNA reads TGTGCCAGCAGCCAAGGGGGACGGATCACAGATACGCAGTATTTT. Translation: CASSQGGRITDTQYF.

This clonotype was seen many times. The V and J genes are TRBV20-1 and TRBJ2-7, with D possibly being TRBD2 (7 bases). There are 13 residues in the CDR3. Germline lookup yields CDR1 DFQATT and CDR2 SNEGSKA (reference sequence). Trimming took 6 bases from V and 0 from J, leaving 12 bases between them. As DNA, the CDR3 is TGCAGTGCGGTAAGGGGGGGCTCCTACGAGCAGTACTTC. The encoded protein is CSAVRGGSYEQYF.

At least ten counts were recorded for this clonotype. The chain has TRBV20-1 and TRBJ2-3; a weak D match, TRBD1 (6 bases). The CDR3 is 19 residues long. V lost 2 bases to trimming and J lost 1 base, with 25 bases between them. Germline CDR1 and CDR2: DFQATT and SNEGSKA (reference sequence). The CDR3 coding sequence is TGCAGTGCTAGATCCGTAGATACAGGGTTTTTGGGTGGCACAGATACGCAGTATTTT. The encoded protein is CSARSVDTGFLGGTDTQYF.